This TCR beta chain was observed in a study of T-cell memory formation after mild COVID-19. Study-wide context: Largely, the TCR clusters proved donor specific.

Broader study findings: There were some responding clones in pre-infection memory, which suggested that cross-reactive memory had joined. Day 15 to 85 contractors were CD4/CD8 balanced; later expanders leaned CD4+.

TCRdb recomputed calls from the 5' RACE reads with MiXCR, one row per CDR3 protein. The data show roughly 260,000 distinct CDR3 sequences, over 15% seen once. Remarks on this clonotype: Its target is unknown.

CDR1 is SGHAT and CDR2 is FQNNGV in the germline V gene. The CDR3 contains 13 residues. Trimming left V 3 bases short and J 3 bases short, with 9 bases between. This sequence was found in a man aged 18 to 30 who had mild COVID-19 (a few samples of this study predate the infection). Cell type and time point are not known. The sample taken for sequencing was PBMCs or a T cell subset sorted from them (not recorded which). This rearrangement joins TRBV11-2 to TRBJ2-7, with D perhaps TRBD2 (5 bases). Here the CDR3 DNA reads TGTGCCAGCAGCTTGTCGGGGTACTACGAGCAGTACTTC. Protein: CASSLSGYYEQYF.